The 11 T cell receptor beta chains given below trace back to one sample, sequenced in a study of T cell responses to AZD1222 COVID-19 vaccine. Using immunoSEQ multiplex PCR, the repertoire was profiled, and TCRdb retains in-frame clones only, with some absent. Seen here are some 74,000 clones, 70% to 90% observed once, and the top ten hold 1.3%. The source material was peripheral blood, sampled 28 days after the second AZD1222 dose. The receptors were sampled from an adult who received the AZD1222 COVID-19 vaccine.

The genes are TRBV4-1 and TRBJ1-2; D is uncertain. CDR3 length: 13 residues. Trimming removed 1 base from V and 6 bases from J, with 9 bases in between. The germline gives CDR1 MGHRA, CDR2 YSYEKL. CDR3 residues: CASSQVGPDGYTF. In nucleotides, the CDR3 is TGCGCCAGCAGCCAAGTCGGGCCCGATGGCTACACCTTC.

The sample holds one count of this clone. A read error may account for a junction end that differs from germline. The chain couples TRBV7-7 to TRBJ2-5; D might be TRBD1 (5 bases). Looked up from germline, CDR1 is SSHAT and CDR2 is FNYEAQ (reference sequence). This CDR3 contains 13 residues. The CDR3 DNA reads TGTGCTAGCAGCCCAGGGATTACAGAGACCCAGTACTTC. The encoded protein is CASSPGITETQYF.

The chain employs TRBV3-1 (or the pseudogene TRBV3-2) and TRBJ2-7, with no clear D. Per germline, CDR1 LGHDT and CDR2 YNNKEL (reference sequence). The CDR3 runs to 12 residues. Trimming stripped 0 bases from V and 3 bases from J, with 3 bases between. The CDR3 coding sequence is TGTGCCAGCAGCCAAGATGTCTACGAGCAGTACTTC. Amino acid sequence: CASSQDVYEQYF.

This clone was seen a single time. The J gene is TRBJ1-6, the V gene TRBV15, with TRBD1 matching 9 bases. Looked up from germline, CDR1 is LNHNV and CDR2 is YYDKDF (reference sequence). V lost 5 bases and J lost 7; bases outside the gene matches: 6. The length of the CDR3 is 15 residues. CDR3 DNA sequence: TGTGCCACCAGCCGAGGACAGGGGCCGAATTCACCCCTCCACTTT. It yields the protein CATSRGQGPNSPLHF.

The V and J genes are TRBV1 and TRBJ2-7; whether TRBD1, the table's D call, matches the DNA was not checked. TRBV1 corresponds to a pseudogene. The CDR3 sequence is 14 residues long. CDR3 coding DNA: TGCACCAGCAGCCGCGGGACAGGGGGATTTGAGCAGTACTTC. It encodes CTSSRGTGGFEQYF.

The chain couples TRBV7-9 to TRBJ2-3; 9 bases map to TRBD2. The ends lost 5 bases at V and 2 bases at J; junction bases unmatched: 5. Germline V gene sequence: CDR1 SEHNR, CDR2 FQNEAQ (reference sequence). This CDR3 is built from 15 residues. The CDR3 DNA sequence: TGTGCCAGCAGCGAGCGGGAGGCCGACACAGATACGCAGTATTTT. Translation: CASSEREADTDTQYF.

The rearrangement links TRBV2 to TRBJ1-2; D possibly corresponds to TRBD1 (5 bases). The V gene's germline CDR1 is SNHLY and CDR2 FYNNEI. This CDR3 has 13 amino acids. V was pared by 7 bases and J by 8 bases, with 17 bases between. CDR3 in DNA: TGTGCCAGCAACGACAGAGGGATTGAGGGCTACACCTTC. Amino acid sequence: CASNDRGIEGYTF.

The chain combines TRBV5-1 with TRBJ2-3; D unresolved. Trimming shortened V by 5 bases and J by 2 bases, and 12 bases separated the two germline ends. Germline lookup yields CDR1 SGHRS and CDR2 YFSETQ. This CDR3 has 14 residues. The CDR3 loop reads CASRVGGNTDTQYF. The CDR3 DNA reads TGCGCCAGCAGGGTGGGCGGAAACACAGATACGCAGTATTTT.

This rearrangement joins TRBV5-1 to TRBJ2-3; D is undetermined. Trimming pared 7 bases from V and 0 bases from J, leaving 15 bases between. Germline lookup yields CDR1 SGHRS and CDR2 YFSETQ. The CDR3 totals 15 residues. CDR3 protein: CASVFGQSSTDTQYF. The CDR3, as DNA: TGCGCCAGCGTCTTTGGGCAATCTAGCACAGATACGCAGTATTTT.

The chain recombines TRBV27 with TRBJ2-7; TRBD1 aligns across 7 bases. The length of the CDR3 is 14 residues. V gave up 7 bases and J gave up 2 bases; unmatched junction bases: 8. Germline lookup yields CDR1 MNHEY and CDR2 SMNVEV (reference sequence). CDR3 loop: CASKTTGIPYEQYF. CDR3 bases: TGTGCCAGCAAAACGACAGGGATTCCCTACGAGCAGTACTTC.

The sample holds one count of this clone. This chain connects TRBV3-1 (or the pseudogene TRBV3-2) to TRBJ1-3; TRBD1 matches 7 bases. The CDR3 length is 17 residues. The germline V gene has CDR1 LGHDT and CDR2 YNNKEL (reference sequence). Trimming removed 6 bases from V and 0 bases from J; junction bases left unmatched: 11. CDR3 DNA sequence: TGTGCCAGCAGAGATTTCACAGGGGCTACCTCTGGAAACACCATATATTTT. Amino acid sequence: CASRDFTGATSGNTIYF.